A selection of T cell receptor beta chains follows, all from one sample in a study of control samples from healthy donors and cancer patients. Here immunoSEQ multiplex PCR was the method, and the copy in TCRdb shows in-frame clones only, minus some. Of tens of thousands of clones listed, nearly 90% were seen once; the top ten hold around 5.7%. Sequencing was carried out using blood. These receptors originate from a woman aged 50 to 60 in good health. Each CDR3 is given with its conserved first and last residue. Fields, in order: D gene, clone size, V gene, J gene, CDR3 DNA, CDR3 protein. The D gene is left open where the match is weak. Size tells how often a clone was seen (once, few, many) or the class of an expanded clone, and some rows leave it out.

d_gene: -; abundance: -; v_gene: TRBV9; j_gene: TRBJ2-7; CDR3nt: TGTGCCAGCAGCGCCCAATGGGGGGAGCAGTACTTC; CDR3aa: CASSAQWGEQYF
d_gene: -; abundance: -; v_gene: TRBV9; j_gene: TRBJ1-3; CDR3nt: TGTGCCAGCAGCCTCCAAGGAAACACCATATATTTT; CDR3aa: CASSLQGNTIYF
d_gene: -; abundance: -; v_gene: TRBV5-1; j_gene: TRBJ2-1; CDR3nt: TGCGCCAGCAGCTTGGAGGGGGGGGCGAACGCTTACAATGAGCAGTTCTTC; CDR3aa: CASSLEGGANAYNEQFF
d_gene: -; abundance: -; v_gene: TRBV4-1; j_gene: TRBJ1-3; CDR3nt: TGCGCCAGCAGCCAAGGAGGGAGCTCTGGAAACACCATATATTTT; CDR3aa: CASSQGGSSGNTIYF
d_gene: -; abundance: -; v_gene: TRBV5-1; j_gene: TRBJ2-3; CDR3nt: TGCGCCAGCAGCCCACGGGGAGACGCTAGCACAGATACGCAGTATTTT; CDR3aa: CASSPRGDASTDTQYF
d_gene: -; abundance: -; v_gene: TRBV28; j_gene: TRBJ1-1; CDR3nt: TGTGCCAGTACGCCGGGACTTGGTGCTTTCTTT; CDR3aa: CASTPGLGAFF
d_gene: -; abundance: -; v_gene: TRBV24-1; j_gene: TRBJ2-1; CDR3nt: TGTGCCACCAGTGATGCACGGGGCCCCTCCTACAATGAGCAGTTCTTC; CDR3aa: CATSDARGPSYNEQFF
d_gene: -; abundance: -; v_gene: TRBV12-3/TRBV12-4; j_gene: TRBJ1-4; CDR3nt: TGTGCCAGCACTGGGGCGGGCGGCGAAAAACTGTTTTTT; CDR3aa: CASTGAGGEKLFF
d_gene: -; abundance: -; v_gene: TRBV6-6; j_gene: TRBJ2-1; CDR3nt: TGTGCCAGCACGGTTTCCGTCTACAATGAGCAGTTCTTC; CDR3aa: CASTVSVYNEQFF
d_gene: -; abundance: -; v_gene: TRBV6-6; j_gene: TRBJ1-6; CDR3nt: TGTGCCAGCAGGAGGGGGGGGAGCCTCCACTTT; CDR3aa: CASRRGGSLHF
d_gene: TRBD2; abundance: -; v_gene: TRBV29-1; j_gene: TRBJ2-7; CDR3nt: TGCAGCGTGGGGGGGAGAAGCTACGAGCAGTACTTC; CDR3aa: CSVGGRSYEQYF
d_gene: TRBD1; abundance: -; v_gene: TRBV5-1; j_gene: TRBJ1-1; CDR3nt: TGCGCCAGCAGCGTGAGGGACAGTCCAAACGAAGCTTTCTTT; CDR3aa: CASSVRDSPNEAFF
d_gene: -; abundance: -; v_gene: TRBV9; j_gene: TRBJ1-2; CDR3nt: TGTGCCAGCAGCCCAAGCGGGGGGCGGGCCTATGGCTACACCTTC; CDR3aa: CASSPSGGRAYGYTF
d_gene: -; abundance: -; v_gene: TRBV21-1; j_gene: TRBJ1-2; CDR3nt: TGTGCCACCAACACGAGCTATGGCTACACCTTC; CDR3aa: CATNTSYGYTF
d_gene: -; abundance: -; v_gene: TRBV12-5; j_gene: TRBJ1-1; CDR3nt: TGTGCTAGTGGTTTGGCCCAGAACACTGAAGCTTTCTTT; CDR3aa: CASGLAQNTEAFF
d_gene: -; abundance: -; v_gene: TRBV6-5; j_gene: TRBJ1-1; CDR3nt: TGTGCCAGCCTAGGAAGGGCGAAAAACACTGAAGCTTTCTTT; CDR3aa: CASLGRAKNTEAFF
d_gene: TRBD1; abundance: -; v_gene: TRBV5-1; j_gene: TRBJ2-5; CDR3nt: TGCGCCAGCAGCTTTGGGGACAGAGGAGAGACCCAGTACTTC; CDR3aa: CASSFGDRGETQYF
d_gene: -; abundance: -; v_gene: TRBV7-8; j_gene: TRBJ2-3; CDR3nt: TGTGCCAGCAGCTTTCAGAGGGTTAGCACAGATACGCAGTATTTT; CDR3aa: CASSFQRVSTDTQYF
d_gene: TRBD2; abundance: once; v_gene: TRBV5-8; j_gene: TRBJ2-2; CDR3nt: TGTGCCAGCAGCTCCCTGACTAGCTATGTCACCGGGGAGCTGTTTTTT; CDR3aa: CASSSLTSYVTGELFF
d_gene: TRBD1; abundance: -; v_gene: TRBV5-1; j_gene: TRBJ1-2; CDR3nt: TGCGCCAGCAGCTTGCTCGGACAGGGGGCGCTTGGCTACACCTTC; CDR3aa: CASSLLGQGALGYTF
d_gene: -; abundance: few; v_gene: TRBV30; j_gene: TRBJ2-4; CDR3nt: TGTGCCTGGAGTTTGACGGCGGAAAACATTCAGTACTTC; CDR3aa: CAWSLTAENIQYF
d_gene: -; abundance: -; v_gene: TRBV2; j_gene: TRBJ2-3; CDR3nt: TGTGCCAGCAGTCAGGCAGGGGGCACAGATACGCAGTATTTT; CDR3aa: CASSQAGGTDTQYF
d_gene: TRBD1; abundance: -; v_gene: TRBV5-1; j_gene: TRBJ1-3; CDR3nt: TGCGCCAGCAGCCGGACAGGGGGCGGAAACACCATATATTTT; CDR3aa: CASSRTGGGNTIYF